These T cell receptor beta chains were read from a single sample in a study of shared clonotypes between healthy human individuals. Profiled with immunoSEQ multiplex PCR; TCRdb holds only in-frame clones, not every one. The data contain around 700,000 clones, around two thirds of them seen just once; the ten biggest clones take up under 2%. What was sequenced was memory CD4+ T cells sorted from blood. These receptors all stem from a woman aged 25 to 39 in good health. CDR3s include the opening cysteine and the closing phenylalanine or tryptophan.

TRBV6-1	TRBJ1-1	CASSDSQGARTEAFF
TRBV27	TRBJ2-7	CASSLKWRGPYEQYF
TRBV6-1	TRBJ2-7	CASSLGTFPEQYF
TRBV5-1	TRBJ2-1	CASRGESYEQFF
TRBV2	TRBJ2-3	CASSEDFSTDTQYF
TRBV7-8	TRBJ2-7	CASSWEAGVSNEQYF
TRBV7-3	TRBJ2-6	CASTTPRGAGANVLTF
TRBV7-9	TRBJ2-1	CASSLAGGSYSYNEQFF
TRBV21-1	TRBJ1-1	CASSEQNTEAFF
TRBV29-1	TRBJ2-2	CSVSQVDGGELFF
TRBV11-1	TRBJ1-1	CASSSTLIAEAFF
TRBV7-9	TRBJ2-5	CASSLLQVGETQYF
TRBV18	TRBJ2-2	CASSPGSGAGELFF
TRBV2	TRBJ1-2	CASSEAGQGRRGYTF
TRBV2	TRBJ2-1	CASRGDSPSAYNEQFF
TRBV6-4	TRBJ2-1	CASSQLAGSYNEQFF
TRBV30	TRBJ1-3	CAWSVLGYGTIYF
TRBV2	TRBJ2-2	CASTALSSGTGELFF
TRBV4-1	TRBJ2-1	CASSFQVPDNEQFF
TRBV19	TRBJ1-1	CASRAHELNTEAFF
TRBV28	TRBJ2-1	CASSPPPGLAERGSYNEQFF
TRBV7-9	TRBJ2-7	CASSLSTGGHYEQYF
TRBV28	TRBJ2-5	CASIPGRDRVVQETQYF